Each of the 18 T cell receptor beta chains below was sequenced from the same sample in a study of T cells in severe cutaneous drug reactions. The iRepertoire multiplex PCR system with TCR subtype-specific primers built both bulk and single-cell libraries. TCRdb re-called the multiplex PCR reads; every CDR3 protein appears as one record, without DNA. The repertoire table contains around 5,900 distinct CDR3 sequences. The donors had carbamazepine-induced Stevens-Johnson syndrome or toxic epidermal necrolysis. The material sequenced was PBMCs. These receptors came from a human donor with a severe cutaneous adverse drug reaction.

In terms of frequency, this clonotype is medium-sized. The chain is built from TRBV4-2 and TRBJ2-1; TCRdb's D gene call, TRBD2, goes unchecked for lack of DNA. Germline CDR1 LGHNA, CDR2 YNFKEQ. The CDR3 is made up of 19 amino acids. The CDR3 is CASSQESNGGPSELTEQFF.

The gene calls are TRBV5-6 and TRBJ2-1. The CDR3 contains 15 residues. The V gene's germline CDR1 is SGHDT and CDR2 YYEEEE. The CDR3 reads CASSFAFTSYNEQFF.

This clonotype is called medium-sized based on its frequency. CDR3 loop: CASSLSWGNTEAFF. The V gene is TRBV27, the J gene TRBJ1-1. CDR1 and CDR2 (germline): MNHEY, SMNVEV (reference sequence). The CDR3 spans 14 residues.

The chain combines TRBV20-1 with TRBJ1-1; there is no DNA to check the TCRdb D call of TRBD1. The germline CDR1 and CDR2 sequences are DFQATT and SNEGSKA (reference sequence). This CDR3 contains 16 residues. The CDR3 is CSARDPGFRSDTEAFF.

The chain carries TRBV13 and TRBJ2-5; the TCRdb D gene call, TRBD1, has no DNA to confirm it. CDR1 and CDR2 from the germline V gene are PRHDT and FYEKMQ (reference sequence). The CDR3 has 16 amino acids. This CDR3 reads CASSDRQMALEETQYF.

By frequency, this clonotype is medium-sized (0.01 to 0.1%). The chain has TRBV6-2 or TRBV6-3 and TRBJ1-1. The CDR3 has 13 residues. Looked up from germline, CDR1 is MNHEY and CDR2 is SVGEGT. This CDR3 reads CASWEPVNTEAFF.

J is TRBJ1-1 and V is TRBV12-3 or TRBV12-4. This CDR3 has 14 residues. The CDR3 sequence: CASSLSERGTEAFF.

This clonotype is identified as medium-sized from frequency. CDR3 in amino acids: CATSGRQGITEAFF. V usage is TRBV15 and J usage is TRBJ1-1; TCRdb lists TRBD1, though no DNA is available to test this call. The CDR3 is 14 residues long. Germline V CDR1 and CDR2: LNHNV, YYDKDF (reference sequence). The full variable domain, its missing parts supplied by reference TRBV15 and TRBJ1-1, is DAMVIQNPRYQVTQFGKPVTLSCSQTLNHNVMYWYQQKSSQAPKLLFHYYDKDFNNEADTPDNFQSRRPNTSFCFLDIRSPGLGDTAMYLCATSGRQGITEAFFGQGTRLTVV.

The rearrangement uses TRBV20-1 and TRBJ1-5. Germline values: CDR1 DFQATT, CDR2 SNEGSKA (reference sequence). The CDR3 consists of 13 residues. CDR3 sequence: CSARRALGQPQHF.

The CDR3 loop is CASSEARRGNQPQHF. This rearrangement joins TRBV2 to TRBJ1-5. Germline V gene sequence: CDR1 SNHLY, CDR2 FYNNEI. CDR3 length: 15 amino acids. The full variable domain, its missing parts supplied by reference TRBV2 and TRBJ1-5, is EPEVTQTPSHQVTQMGQEVILRCVPISNHLYFYWYRQILGQKVEFLVSFYNNEISEKSEIFDDQFSVERPDGSNFTLKIRSTKLEDSAMYFCASSEARRGNQPQHFGDGTRLSIL.

By frequency, this clonotype is medium-sized. This chain uses TRBV4-1 with TRBJ2-1; TCRdb returns TRBD2, unconfirmable since there is no DNA. This CDR3 region has 19 residues. The germline V gene has CDR1 MGHRA and CDR2 YSYEKL. This CDR3 reads CASSQGGLSGGPRNNEQFF.

By frequency, this clonotype is medium-sized. This chain connects TRBV7-9 to TRBJ1-5. The CDR3 runs to 14 residues. Germline CDR1 and CDR2: SEHNR and FQNEAQ (reference sequence). This chain's CDR3 is CASSPTISNQPQHF.

CDR3 amino acids: CASSLARAGPGEQYF. V usage is TRBV5-4 and J usage is TRBJ2-7; no DNA is available, so the TRBD2 call from TCRdb remains unchecked. This CDR3 has 15 residues. Germline-derived CDR1 and CDR2 are SGHNT and YYREEE (reference sequence).

In terms of frequency, this clonotype is medium-sized (0.01 to 0.1%). The CDR3 sequence is CATSDGQANEKLFF. This chain joins TRBV24-1 and TRBJ1-4. This CDR3 region has 14 residues. CDR1 and CDR2 (germline): KGHDR, SFDVKD.

Here the CDR3 reads CASSLYTGTGSYEQYF. The chain is built from TRBV4-1 and TRBJ2-7; absent DNA, TCRdb's TRBD1 call cannot be checked. CDR3 length: 16 amino acids. Germline CDR1 reads MGHRA; CDR2 reads YSYEKL.

The V call is TRBV29-1, the J call TRBJ1-1. Germline V gives CDR1 SQVTM, CDR2 ANQGSEA. The CDR3 sequence is 13 residues long. The CDR3 loop reads CSVIGLENTEAFF.

The chain is built from TRBV4-1 and TRBJ1-6; TCRdb lists TRBD1, though no DNA is available to test this call. This CDR3 has 17 amino acids. Germline loops: CDR1 MGHRA, CDR2 YSYEKL. The CDR3 region is CASSQGWGAQGNSPLHF.

The chain recombines TRBV7-9 with TRBJ1-5. The CDR3 length is 13 residues. Germline CDR1 reads SEHNR; CDR2 reads FQNEAQ (reference sequence). CDR3 region: CASSSEINQPQHF. Full variable domain (outside the CDR3, taken from reference TRBV7-9 and TRBJ1-5): DTGVSQNPRHKITKRGQNVTFRCDPISEHNRLYWYRQTLGQGPEFLTYFQNEAQLEKSRLLSDRFSAERPKGSFSTLEIQRTEQGDSAMYLCASSSEINQPQHFGDGTRLSIL.